This is a list of T cell receptor beta chains from one sample in a study of CD8 T cells in Susac syndrome. MiXCR, applied by TCRdb to the immunoSEQ multiplex PCR reads, yields one record per CDR3 protein. The data show 84,000 or so distinct CDR3 sequences, with around 94% seen just once and about 0.99% held by the top ten. The sequenced material came from CD8+ T cells from PBMCs. These receptors were collected from a human donor with Susac syndrome. CDR3s include the opening cysteine and the closing phenylalanine or tryptophan. The D gene is left open where the match is weak. The size entry is marked missing in some rows and otherwise reads once, few, many or a size class.

v_call	d_call	j_call	clone_size	cdr3_aa	cdr3_nt
TRBV27	.	TRBJ2-1	.	CATKWGGNEQFF	TGTGCCACCAAGTGGGGCGGCAATGAGCAGTTCTTC
TRBV7-2	TRBD2	TRBJ2-7	.	CASSIGTSGIIPYEQYF	TGTGCCAGCAGCATTGGGACTAGCGGAATTATCCCCTACGAGCAGTACTTC
TRBV12-3/TRBV12-4	.	TRBJ2-5	.	CASSPGTEETQYF	TGTGCCAGCAGCCCCGGGACTGAAGAGACCCAGTACTTC
TRBV2	.	TRBJ2-7	.	CASRQTEQYF	TGTGCCAGCCGACAGACCGAGCAGTACTTC
TRBV29-1	TRBD1	TRBJ2-7	.	CSIPGTANPYEQYF	TGCAGCATCCCCGGGACAGCTAATCCCTACGAGCAGTACTTC
TRBV5-4	.	TRBJ2-6	.	CASSLGASGANVLTF	TGTGCCAGCAGCCTTGGGGCCTCTGGGGCCAACGTCCTGACTTTC
TRBV2	.	TRBJ2-3	.	CASSEGASRRDTQYF	TGTGCCAGCAGCGAAGGGGCGAGCAGGCGGGATACGCAGTATTTT
TRBV20-1	TRBD2	TRBJ2-7	.	CSARLAGTYEQYF	TGCAGTGCTCGACTAGCGGGGACCTACGAGCAGTACTTC
TRBV7-9	TRBD1	TRBJ1-4	.	CASSLGQNEKLFF	TGTGCCAGCAGCTTGGGACAGAATGAAAAACTGTTTTTT
TRBV5-1	TRBD1	TRBJ2-5	.	CASSLAQGAKETQYF	TGCGCCAGCAGCCTAGCACAGGGGGCAAAAGAGACCCAGTACTTC
TRBV20-1	.	TRBJ2-1	.	CSADYQSDNEQFF	TGCAGTGCGGACTACCAGAGTGACAATGAGCAGTTCTTC
TRBV7-2	TRBD2	TRBJ2-1	.	CASSLDGSSGRYEQFF	TGTGCCAGCAGCTTAGACGGTTCTAGCGGGAGGTATGAGCAGTTCTTC
TRBV7-9	TRBD1	TRBJ2-7	.	CATNRGFEQYF	TGTGCCACCAACAGGGGATTCGAGCAGTACTTC
TRBV27	.	TRBJ2-7	.	CASSLQGRNEQYF	TGTGCCAGCAGTTTACAGGGTAGGAACGAGCAGTACTTC
TRBV21-1	.	TRBJ2-7	.	CASSKRDPEQYF	TGTGCCAGCAGCAAACGAGACCCCGAGCAGTACTTC
TRBV29-1	.	TRBJ2-2	once	CSVAPVGANTGELFF	TGCAGCGTTGCCCCCGTAGGAGCGAACACCGGGGAGCTGTTTTTT
TRBV15	TRBD2	TRBJ2-7	.	CATSRSLAGGPSYEQYF	TGTGCCACCAGCAGATCTCTAGCGGGAGGGCCGTCCTACGAGCAGTACTTC
TRBV6-5	.	TRBJ1-5	.	CASSYRGGGQPQHF	TGTGCCAGCAGTTATCGGGGAGGGGGGCAGCCCCAGCATTTT
TRBV6-5	TRBD2	TRBJ2-5	.	CASSYSSGGRETQYF	TGTGCCAGCAGTTACTCGAGCGGGGGGCGCGAGACCCAGTACTTC
TRBV27	.	TRBJ2-7	once	CASSFRGAGEQYF	TGTGCCAGCAGTTTTCGGGGGGCGGGCGAGCAGTACTTC
TRBV10-3	.	TRBJ2-6	.	CAISEGPIAANVLTF	TGTGCCATCAGTGAGGGACCGATAGCGGCCAACGTCCTGACTTTC
TRBV27	.	TRBJ1-6	.	CASSSSGPYAAHF	TGTGCCAGCAGTTCCTCAGGGCCGTACGCCGCCCACTTT
TRBV14	.	TRBJ2-6	.	CASWGRANVLTF	TGTGCCAGCTGGGGAAGGGCCAACGTCCTGACTTTC
TRBV7-9	.	TRBJ2-7	.	CASSLIRDPNYEQYF	TGTGCCAGCAGCCTAATCCGGGACCCCAACTACGAGCAGTACTTC
TRBV23-1	TRBD1	TRBJ2-6	.	CASSLALRDRGKPGANVLTF	TGCGCCAGCAGTCTGGCACTCCGGGACAGGGGAAAGCCTGGGGCCAACGTCCTGACTTTC
TRBV5-6	TRBD2	TRBJ2-7	.	CASSFTSVSSYEQYF	TGTGCCAGCAGCTTTACTAGCGTTAGCTCCTACGAGCAGTACTTC
TRBV7-9	.	TRBJ2-7	once	CASSLGWGKEVHEQYF	TGTGCCAGCAGCTTAGGCTGGGGGAAGGAGGTCCACGAGCAGTACTTC
TRBV13	.	TRBJ2-2	.	CASSRANTGELFF	TGTGCCAGCAGCAGGGCGAACACCGGGGAGCTGTTTTTT